The rows below give T cell receptor beta chains drawn from one sample of a study of glioma-infiltrating T cells after dendritic cell vaccination. Sequenced by immunoSEQ multiplex PCR; TCRdb stores in-frame clones only, minus some. Of tens of thousands of clones listed, 80% to 90% are singletons. The specimen comprised blood, sampled after dendritic cell vaccination. The receptors originated from a human donor with glioblastoma. CDR3s include the opening cysteine and the closing phenylalanine or tryptophan. The D gene is left open where the match is weak. The size of a clone is reported for some rows only, either as once, few or many, or as a class for expanded clones.

abundance	j_gene	d_gene	v_gene	CDR3nt	CDR3aa
.	TRBJ2-2	TRBD1	TRBV6-1	TGTGCCAGCAGTGACAGGGACAGGGGCCTCACCGGGGAGCTGTTTTTT	CASSDRDRGLTGELFF
.	TRBJ2-7	TRBD2	TRBV4-1	TGCGCCAGCACCCCCGGACTAGCGGGGGGGCTCTACGAGCAGTACTTC	CASTPGLAGGLYEQYF
.	TRBJ2-1	.	TRBV6-1	TGTGCCAGCAGTGTCCGGACTCAAAGCTCCTACAATGAGCAGTTCTTC	CASSVRTQSSYNEQFF
.	TRBJ2-1	TRBD2	TRBV7-6	TGTGCCAGCAGCTTAGTAGGCAGCGGGACCACCTACAATGAGCAGTTCTTC	CASSLVGSGTTYNEQFF
.	TRBJ1-5	.	TRBV25-1	TGTGCCAGCAGTGGGCAGTTAAATCAGCCCCAGCATTTT	CASSGQLNQPQHF
once	TRBJ1-2	.	TRBV7-9	TGTGCCAGCAGCTTACTTACGGACAGTAACTATGGCTACACCTTC	CASSLLTDSNYGYTF
.	TRBJ1-3	.	TRBV11-2	TGTGCCAGCAGCTTAGTTCGTTCAGGGGTAGGCGGAAACACCATATATTTT	CASSLVRSGVGGNTIYF
few	TRBJ2-5	.	TRBV15	TGTGCCACCAGCAGAGTGGCACGTAAAGAGACCCAGTACTTC	CATSRVARKETQYF
.	TRBJ1-6	.	TRBV2	TGTGCCAGCAGTTCGCGGCGGGAGATTAATTCACCCCTCCACTTT	CASSSRREINSPLHF
.	TRBJ2-3	.	TRBV30	TGTGCCTGGAGTGTTCGCGGAGACACAGATACGCAGTATTTT	CAWSVRGDTDTQYF
.	TRBJ1-2	TRBD1	TRBV9	TGTGCCAGCAGCATTGACAGGGGGGAGAATGGCTACACCTTC	CASSIDRGENGYTF
.	TRBJ1-2	.	TRBV4-2	TGTGCCAGCAGCCCGGGGGAAGTCACCATGAACTATGGCTACACCTTC	CASSPGEVTMNYGYTF
.	TRBJ2-5	TRBD2	TRBV9	TGTGCCAGCAGCGTAGGAGCGGGAGGGGTAGAGACCCAGTACTTC	CASSVGAGGVETQYF
few	TRBJ1-3	.	TRBV5-6	TGTGCCAGCAGCCCTGGCGGGAGCTCTGGAAACACCATATATTTT	CASSPGGSSGNTIYF
once	TRBJ1-6	TRBD1	TRBV6-1	TGTGCCAGCAGTGAGGGACAGCTAAGCTCCTATAATTCACCCCTCCACTTT	CASSEGQLSSYNSPLHF
.	TRBJ2-5	.	TRBV5-1	TGCGCCAGCAGCTTGGGGGGAGGAAGGGAAGAGACCCAGTACTTC	CASSLGGGREETQYF
.	TRBJ1-5	.	TRBV5-1	TGCGCCAGCAGCTCCGGGACACCCAATCAGCCCCAGCATTTT	CASSSGTPNQPQHF
.	TRBJ1-1	.	TRBV11-2	TGTGCCAGCAGCTCAGGGGACATGAACACTGAAGCTTTCTTT	CASSSGDMNTEAFF
.	TRBJ2-5	.	TRBV6-1	TGTGCCAGCAGCGTTAGACAAGAGACCCAGTACTTC	CASSVRQETQYF
.	TRBJ2-2	.	TRBV18	TGTGCCAGCTCACCGGACAGTGCGGCGAACACCGGGGAGCTGTTTTTT	CASSPDSAANTGELFF
.	TRBJ1-1	TRBD1	TRBV10-2	TGCGCCAGCAGTGACAGGGGGCGTAATGAAGCTTTCTTT	CASSDRGRNEAFF
.	TRBJ2-1	.	TRBV5-1	TGCGCCAGCAGCCTGGAAACAACGGAGGGCCGCGAGCAGTTCTTC	CASSLETTEGREQFF
few	TRBJ2-2	.	TRBV9	TGTGCCAGCAGCGTTTCAAGTTCCGGCGGGGAGCTGTTTTTT	CASSVSSSGGELFF
.	TRBJ2-2	.	TRBV6-1	TGTGCCAGCAGTGCCTGGGGGCTAGCGGACACCGGGGAGCTGTTTTTT	CASSAWGLADTGELFF
.	TRBJ1-2	.	TRBV4-1	TGCGCCAGCAGCCCCGCCTGGGCATATGGCTACACCTTC	CASSPAWAYGYTF
.	TRBJ2-5	TRBD2	TRBV5-4	TGTGCCAGCAGCTTGGGACTAGCGGGAGTTATGGAGACCCAGTACTTC	CASSLGLAGVMETQYF
.	TRBJ2-7	TRBD1	TRBV5-1	TGCGCCAGCAGCTTCTTACAGGGGGCGGTCTACGAGCAGTACTTC	CASSFLQGAVYEQYF
.	TRBJ2-1	TRBD2	TRBV7-9	TGTGCCAGCAGCCCGGGACTAGTGGTAGGGCAGTTCTTC	CASSPGLVVGQFF
.	TRBJ2-1	TRBD2	TRBV27	TGTGCCAGCAGTGAAGCGGGAGAACCCTACAATGAGCAGTTCTTC	CASSEAGEPYNEQFF
once	TRBJ1-3	TRBD1	TRBV5-8	TGTGCCAGCAGCTCTGGACAGGAGGGAAACACCATATATTTT	CASSSGQEGNTIYF
.	TRBJ1-5	.	TRBV6-6	TGTGCCAGCCTTCGGCCGGGGGGACAAGACAATCAGCCCCAGCATTTT	CASLRPGGQDNQPQHF
.	TRBJ2-2	.	TRBV25-1	TGTGCCAGCAGTGAACCAGTCACCGGGGAGCTGTTTTTT	CASSEPVTGELFF
.	TRBJ2-2	.	TRBV23-1	TGCGCCAGCAGTCAATCGTTTCAGGGTGCCGGGGAGCTGTTTTTT	CASSQSFQGAGELFF
.	TRBJ1-1	.	TRBV9	TGTGCCAGCAGCGTCTACGGGGGAGGAAACACTGAAGCTTTCTTT	CASSVYGGGNTEAFF
once	TRBJ2-2	.	TRBV27	TGTGCCAGCAGTTTATGGCTAGCTTCGAACACCGGGGAGCTGTTTTTT	CASSLWLASNTGELFF
.	TRBJ1-2	.	TRBV7-9	TGTGCCAGCAGCCGCAGGGGCGGGGGCGCAGCTAACTATGGCTACACCTTC	CASSRRGGGAANYGYTF